One and the same sample provided the 6 T cell receptor beta chains below, sequenced in a study of blood T cell repertoires in COVID-19. TCRdb keeps only in-frame clones here, not all; method: immunoSEQ multiplex PCR. The repertoire holds over 200,000 clones, with 80% to 90% as singletons. The sample taken for sequencing was peripheral blood. These receptors all stem from an elderly man with acute or convalescent COVID-19.

As concerns this clone: This same CDR3 is encoded by further DNA sequences in the sample. The V and J genes are TRBV7-9 and TRBJ1-3, with unresolved D. The CDR3 length is 14 residues. V gave up 2 bases and J gave up 0 bases, with 5 bases separating them. CDR1 is SEHNR and CDR2 is FQNEAQ in the germline V gene (reference sequence). CDR3: CASSLSVSGNTIYF. The CDR3 DNA follows: TGTGCCAGCAGCTTATCAGTCTCTGGAAACACCATATATTTT.

This clone was recorded only once. CDR3 in amino acids: CASSQGQGVNYGYTF. CDR3 nucleotides: TGTGCCAGCAGCCAAGGACAGGGAGTTAACTATGGCTACACCTTC. The chain links TRBV3-1 (or the pseudogene TRBV3-2) to TRBJ1-2, with 7 bases matching TRBD1. The CDR3 is 15 residues long. V lost 1 base to trimming and J lost 1 base; unmatched junction nucleotides: 3. Germline assignment: CDR1 LGHDT and CDR2 YNNKEL (reference sequence).

V usage is TRBV9 and J usage is TRBJ1-2; 8 positions match TRBD1. Germline CDR1 and CDR2: SGDLS and YYNGEE. Germline trimming cut 3 bases from V and 5 bases from J; bases unmatched to any gene: 6. The CDR3 is made up of 14 amino acids. CDR3 loop: CASSARDRLYGYTF. As DNA, the CDR3 is TGTGCCAGCAGCGCCCGGGACAGGTTGTATGGCTACACCTTC.

This chain joins TRBV2 and TRBJ1-5; the D gene is possibly TRBD1 (6 bases). The CDR3 length is 15 residues. The germline gives CDR1 SNHLY, CDR2 FYNNEI. V lost 7 bases to trimming and J lost 4 bases, with 17 bases between them. The CDR3 protein is CASTRETGKNQPQHF. Here the CDR3 DNA reads TGTGCCAGCACTAGAGAGACAGGCAAGAATCAGCCCCAGCATTTT.

This clone has a single count. The gene calls are TRBV9 and TRBJ2-7; D is uncertain. CDR1 SGDLS and CDR2 YYNGEE come from the germline V gene. CDR3 length: 13 amino acids. Trimming stripped 4 bases from V and 3 bases from J, with 11 bases between. The CDR3 nucleotides read TGTGCCAGCAGCTCCCGATACTTCTACGAGCAGTACTTC. Translating gives CASSSRYFYEQYF.

The V gene is TRBV28, the J gene TRBJ2-3; TRBD2 matches at 8 bases. Germline lookup yields CDR1 MDHEN and CDR2 SYDVKM. Trimming removed 2 bases from V and 5 bases from J; junction bases left unmatched: 9. This CDR3 has 16 residues. CDR3 nucleotides: TGTGCCAGCAGTTTAATCGGGCGGGAGGATGAAGATACGCAGTATTTT. It codes for CASSLIGREDEDTQYF.